The T cell receptor beta chain under discussion was sequenced for a study of cytomegalovirus exposure and HLA in healthy donors. Overall study results and limits: Through in vitro validation, a few CMV-associated chains were shown to be specific for CMV antigens. When a later analysis was performed, an Asian-associated ancestry cluster reportedly had fewer N-insertions than the approximately 700-donor mean. Later work found most CMV-associated TCR beta chains apparently HLA-restricted. Association of approximately 18,000 TCR beta sequences with HLA alleles was found at 0.05 false discovery rate in a later analysis.

This CDR3 has 15 amino acids. Per the germline V gene, CDR1 is SGHVS and CDR2 is FQNEAQ. Trimming took off 5 bases at V and 4 bases at J, with 17 bases between the two ends. As regards this clone: No antigen is known for it.

A multiplex PCR was run with 60 Vbeta primers and 13 Jbeta primers. Some clones are missing from TCRdb's copy, which holds only in-frame ones; the method was immunoSEQ multiplex PCR. The data contain tens of thousands of clones, around three quarters of them singletons. This chain joins TRBV7-8 and TRBJ1-1; maybe TRBD1 (5 bases). Sample: PBMCs. This receptor was taken from a woman aged 40-49 years in good health and CMV-seropositive. The CDR3 is CASSQKGQILTEAFF. DNA of the CDR3: TGTGCCAGCAGCCAAAAAGGACAAATCCTCACTGAAGCTTTCTTT. The full variable domain, its missing parts supplied by reference TRBV7-8 and TRBJ1-1, is GAGVSQSPRYKVAKRGQDVALRCDPISGHVSLFWYQQALGQGPEFLTYFQNEAQLDKSGLPSDRFFAERPEGSVSTLKIQRTQQEDSAVYLCASSQKGQILTEAFFGQGTRLTVV.